The rows below give T cell receptor beta chains drawn from one sample of a study of CD8 T cells in ankylosing spondylitis. TCRdb fed the 5' RACE reads into MiXCR, producing one record per CDR3 protein. The data contain tens of thousands of distinct CDR3 sequences, 2% to 3% of them singletons. Sample: blood, either unsorted or a sorted T cell fraction (not recorded which). The receptors were gathered from a female donor with ankylosing spondylitis or in good health (not recorded which). CDR3s include the opening cysteine and the closing phenylalanine or tryptophan. D genes are given only for firm matches.

V gene	J gene	D gene	CDR3 protein
TRBV9	TRBJ2-1	-	CASSVAPVSSYNEQFF
TRBV9	TRBJ2-3	TRBD2	CASSATSAVAGGRVTDTQYF
TRBV9	TRBJ2-3	-	CASGETKQPGLGTDTQYF
TRBV9	TRBJ1-3	-	CASSPKQDSGNTIYF
TRBV9	TRBJ1-1	TRBD1	CASSVALVEGAEAFF
TRBV9	TRBJ1-1	-	CASSVATAGEAFF
TRBV9	TRBJ2-1	TRBD2	CASSVGREGHNEQFF
TRBV9	TRBJ2-1	TRBD1	CASSVGGTGNEQFF
TRBV9	TRBJ2-7	-	CASSVSADYEQYF
TRBV9	TRBJ2-1	TRBD2	CASSVGTSGTTFYNEQFF
TRBV9	TRBJ2-1	-	CASSVRLVGDEQFF
TRBV9	TRBJ2-4	-	CASSVSGQKGDIQYF
TRBV9	TRBJ1-2	TRBD1	CASSSSTGAGVGYTF
TRBV9	TRBJ2-5	-	CASSGSPSQETQYF
TRBV9	TRBJ1-3	-	CASSLGPTGSGNTIYF
TRBV9	TRBJ2-7	TRBD1	CASSPSPGQGFYEQYF
TRBV9	TRBJ2-7	TRBD2	CASSVGLADNYEQYF
TRBV9	TRBJ2-1	-	CASSVVSSNVYNEQFF
TRBV9	TRBJ2-4	TRBD2	CASSVEGGGGGFKNIQYF
TRBV9	TRBJ1-2	-	CASQTGPEGYGYTF
TRBV9	TRBJ2-2	TRBD1	CASSVDRGEVRELFF
TRBV9	TRBJ2-2	-	CASSQTSLNTGELFF
TRBV12-5	TRBJ1-5	-	CASGLIYRAGHQPQHF
TRBV9	TRBJ1-2	TRBD1	CASSADRGFGDGYTF
TRBV9	TRBJ2-2	TRBD2	CASRSSGTNTGELFF
TRBV9	TRBJ2-2	-	CASSVGSGRGNTGELFF
TRBV9	TRBJ2-3	TRBD1	CASSYQGEYLDTQYF
TRBV9	TRBJ2-7	-	CASSPHGGTGYEQYF
TRBV9	TRBJ2-3	TRBD2	CASSVAPAGGTDTQYF